This T cell receptor beta chain emerged from a study of blood T cell repertoires in COVID-19. On the study more broadly: From T cells, B-cell-depleted T cells, or PBMCs came the material, which was cDNA or gDNA.

This clone has only one observation. In the source study's methods: Reference gene primer amplification yielded estimated nucleated cell counts. Profiled with immunoSEQ multiplex PCR; TCRdb holds only in-frame clones, not every one. That table furnishes V, J and clone size, whereas the DNA furnished D and trimming. The sample holds around 130,000 clones, 80% seen once. Germline CDR1 reads DFQATT; CDR2 reads SNEGSKA (reference sequence). The CDR3 covers 11 residues. After removal of 6 bases from V and 12 bases from J, the junction contained 8 bases not matched to a gene. This chain uses TRBV20-1 with TRBJ1-1, with TRBD1 identical over 9 bases. The TCR was taken from a man aged 65 to 85 with acute or convalescent COVID-19. Sequenced: peripheral blood. For the CDR3, the DNA is TGCAGTGCAAGTCCCGGACAGGGGACTTTCTTT. Its translation is CSASPGQGTFF.